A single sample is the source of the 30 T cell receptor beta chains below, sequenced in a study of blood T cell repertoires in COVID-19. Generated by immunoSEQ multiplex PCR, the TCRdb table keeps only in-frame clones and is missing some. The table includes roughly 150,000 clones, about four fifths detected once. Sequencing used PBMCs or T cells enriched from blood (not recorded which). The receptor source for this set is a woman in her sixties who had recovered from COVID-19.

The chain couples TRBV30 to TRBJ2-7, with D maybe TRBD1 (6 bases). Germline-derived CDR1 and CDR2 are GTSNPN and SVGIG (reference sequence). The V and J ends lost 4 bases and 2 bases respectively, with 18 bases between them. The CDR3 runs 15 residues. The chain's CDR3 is CAWNGGRDITYEQYF. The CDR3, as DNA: TGTGCCTGGAATGGGGGCAGGGATATTACCTACGAGCAGTACTTC.

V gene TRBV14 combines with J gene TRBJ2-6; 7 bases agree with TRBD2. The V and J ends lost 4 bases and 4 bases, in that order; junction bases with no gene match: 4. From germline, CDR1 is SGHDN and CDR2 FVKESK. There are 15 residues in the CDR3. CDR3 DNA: TGTGCCAGCAGCCCCTGGGAGGGGGGGGCCAACGTCCTGACTTTC. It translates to CASSPWEGGANVLTF. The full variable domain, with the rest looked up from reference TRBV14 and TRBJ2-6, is EAGVTQFPSHSVIEKGQTVTLRCDPISGHDNLYWYRRVMGKEIKFLLHFVKESKQDESGMPNNRFLAERTGGTYSTLKVQPAELEDSGVYFCASSPWEGGANVLTFGAGSRLTVL.

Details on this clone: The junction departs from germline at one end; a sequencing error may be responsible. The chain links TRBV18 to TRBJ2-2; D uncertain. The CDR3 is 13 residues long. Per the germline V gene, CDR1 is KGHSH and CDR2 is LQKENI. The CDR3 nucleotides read TGTGTCAGCTCACGGCTGGACACCGGGGAGCTGTTTTTT. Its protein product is CVSSRLDTGELFF.

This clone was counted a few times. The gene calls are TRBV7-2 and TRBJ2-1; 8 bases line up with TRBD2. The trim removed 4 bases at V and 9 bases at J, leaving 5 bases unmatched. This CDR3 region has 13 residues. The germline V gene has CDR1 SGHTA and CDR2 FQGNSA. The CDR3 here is CASSSGTRGEQFF. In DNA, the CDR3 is TGTGCCAGCAGCTCAGGGACTAGAGGTGAGCAGTTCTTC.

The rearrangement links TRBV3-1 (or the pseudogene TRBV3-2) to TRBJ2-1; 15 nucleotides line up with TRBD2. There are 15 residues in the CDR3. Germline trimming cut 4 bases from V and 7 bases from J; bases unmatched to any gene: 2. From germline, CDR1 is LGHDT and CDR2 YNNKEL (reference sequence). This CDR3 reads CASSLGTSGGNEQFF. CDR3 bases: TGTGCCAGCAGCCTAGGGACTAGCGGGGGGAATGAGCAGTTCTTC.

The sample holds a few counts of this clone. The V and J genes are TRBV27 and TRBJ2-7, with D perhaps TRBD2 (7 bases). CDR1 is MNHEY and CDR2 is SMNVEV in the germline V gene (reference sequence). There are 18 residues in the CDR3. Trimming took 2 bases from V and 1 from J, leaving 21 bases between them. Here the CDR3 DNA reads TGTGCCAGCAGTTTAAGAAAGGGGGGGGCCCCTCTTTCCTACGAGCAGTACTTC. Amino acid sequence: CASSLRKGGAPLSYEQYF.

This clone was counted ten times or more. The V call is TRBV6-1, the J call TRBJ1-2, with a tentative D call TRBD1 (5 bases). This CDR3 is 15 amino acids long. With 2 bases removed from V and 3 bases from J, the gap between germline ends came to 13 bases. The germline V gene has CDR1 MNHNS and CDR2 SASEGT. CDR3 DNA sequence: TGTGCCAGCAGTGAATTTAGCAGGGAGGACTATGGCTACACCTTC. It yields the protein CASSEFSREDYGYTF.

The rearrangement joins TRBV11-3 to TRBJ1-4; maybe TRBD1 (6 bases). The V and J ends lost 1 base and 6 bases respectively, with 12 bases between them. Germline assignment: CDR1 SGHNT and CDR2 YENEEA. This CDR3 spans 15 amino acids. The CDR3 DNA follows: TGTGCCAGCAGCTTAGGGGCGGACAGTCATGAAAAACTGTTTTTT. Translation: CASSLGADSHEKLFF.

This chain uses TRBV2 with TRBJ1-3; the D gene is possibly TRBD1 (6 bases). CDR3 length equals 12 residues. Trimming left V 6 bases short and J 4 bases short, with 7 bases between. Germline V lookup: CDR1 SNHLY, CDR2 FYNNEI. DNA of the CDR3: TGTGCCAGCAGAGACAGGGGAAACACCATATATTTT. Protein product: CASRDRGNTIYF. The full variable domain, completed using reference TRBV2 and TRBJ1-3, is EPEVTQTPSHQVTQMGQEVILRCVPISNHLYFYWYRQILGQKVEFLVSFYNNEISEKSEIFDDQFSVERPDGSNFTLKIRSTKLEDSAMYFCASRDRGNTIYFGEGSWLTVV.

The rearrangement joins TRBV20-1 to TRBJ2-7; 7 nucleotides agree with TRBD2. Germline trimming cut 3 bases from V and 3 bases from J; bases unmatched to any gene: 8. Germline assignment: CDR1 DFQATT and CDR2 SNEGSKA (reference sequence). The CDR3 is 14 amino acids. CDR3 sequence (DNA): TGCAGTGCTAGTTCTATCGGGGGGAGCTACGAGCAGTACTTC. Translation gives CSASSIGGSYEQYF.

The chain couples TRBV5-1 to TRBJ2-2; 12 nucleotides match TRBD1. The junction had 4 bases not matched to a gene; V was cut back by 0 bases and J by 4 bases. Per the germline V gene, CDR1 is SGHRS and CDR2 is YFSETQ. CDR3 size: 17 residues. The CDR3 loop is CASSLAGQGASTGELFF. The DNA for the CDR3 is TGCGCCAGCAGCTTGGCGGGACAGGGGGCAAGCACCGGGGAGCTGTTTTTT.

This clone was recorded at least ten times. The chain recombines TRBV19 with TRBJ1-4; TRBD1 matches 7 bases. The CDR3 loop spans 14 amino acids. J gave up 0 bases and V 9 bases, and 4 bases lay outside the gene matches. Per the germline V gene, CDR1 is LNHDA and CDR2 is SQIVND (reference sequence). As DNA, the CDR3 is TGTGCCAGGCGACAGGGACCAACTAATGAAAAACTGTTTTTT. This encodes CARRQGPTNEKLFF.

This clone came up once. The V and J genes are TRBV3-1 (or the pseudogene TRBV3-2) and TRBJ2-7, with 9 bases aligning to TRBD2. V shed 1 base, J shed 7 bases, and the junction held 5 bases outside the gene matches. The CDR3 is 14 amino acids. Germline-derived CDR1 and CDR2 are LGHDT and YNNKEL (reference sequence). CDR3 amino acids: CASSQVAGGREQYF. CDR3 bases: TGTGCCAGCAGCCAAGTGGCGGGGGGGCGGGAGCAGTACTTC.

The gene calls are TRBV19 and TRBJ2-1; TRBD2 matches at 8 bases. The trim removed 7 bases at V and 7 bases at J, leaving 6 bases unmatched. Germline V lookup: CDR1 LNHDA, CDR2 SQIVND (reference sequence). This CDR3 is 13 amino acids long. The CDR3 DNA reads TGTGCCAGTACCCTTAGCGGGGTAAATGAGCAGTTCTTC. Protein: CASTLSGVNEQFF.

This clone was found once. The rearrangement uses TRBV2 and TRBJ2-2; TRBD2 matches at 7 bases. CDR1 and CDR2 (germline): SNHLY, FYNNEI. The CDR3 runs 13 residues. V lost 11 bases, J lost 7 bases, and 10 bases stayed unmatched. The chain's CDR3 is CAGRTSGGGELFF. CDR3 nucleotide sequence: TGTGCCGGTCGGACTAGTGGAGGCGGGGAGCTGTTTTTT.

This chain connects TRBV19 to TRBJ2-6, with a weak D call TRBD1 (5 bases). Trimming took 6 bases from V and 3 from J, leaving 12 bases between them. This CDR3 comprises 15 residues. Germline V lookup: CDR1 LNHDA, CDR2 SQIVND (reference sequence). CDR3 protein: CASSETANGANVLTF. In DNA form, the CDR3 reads TGTGCCAGTAGCGAGACAGCGAATGGGGCCAACGTCCTGACTTTC.

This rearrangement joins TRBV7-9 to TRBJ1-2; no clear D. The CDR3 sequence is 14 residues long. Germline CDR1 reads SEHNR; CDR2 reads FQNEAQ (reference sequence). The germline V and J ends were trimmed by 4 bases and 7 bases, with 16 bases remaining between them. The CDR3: CASSSLTGMGGYTF. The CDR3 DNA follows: TGTGCCAGCAGCTCATTAACCGGGATGGGTGGCTACACCTTC. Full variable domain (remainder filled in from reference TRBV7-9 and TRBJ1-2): DTGVSQNPRHKITKRGQNVTFRCDPISEHNRLYWYRQTLGQGPEFLTYFQNEAQLEKSRLLSDRFSAERPKGSFSTLEIQRTEQGDSAMYLCASSSLTGMGGYTFGSGTRLTVV.

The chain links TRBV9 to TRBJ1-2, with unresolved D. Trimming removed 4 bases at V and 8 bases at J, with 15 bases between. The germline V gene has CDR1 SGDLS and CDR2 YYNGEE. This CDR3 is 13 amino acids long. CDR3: CASSPQNAVGYTF. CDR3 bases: TGTGCCAGCAGCCCCCAGAATGCCGTGGGCTACACCTTC.

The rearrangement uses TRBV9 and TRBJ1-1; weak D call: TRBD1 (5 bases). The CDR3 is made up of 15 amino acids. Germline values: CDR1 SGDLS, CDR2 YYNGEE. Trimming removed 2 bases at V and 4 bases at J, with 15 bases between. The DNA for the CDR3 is TGTGCCAGCAGCGTGGGGGGAACCGGGGCCACTGAAGCTTTCTTT. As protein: CASSVGGTGATEAFF. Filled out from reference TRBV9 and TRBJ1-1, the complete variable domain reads DSGVTQTPKHLITATGQRVTLRCSPRSGDLSVYWYQQSLDQGLQFLIQYYNGEERAKGNILERFSAQQFPDLHSELNLSSLELGDSALYFCASSVGGTGATEAFFGQGTRLTVV.

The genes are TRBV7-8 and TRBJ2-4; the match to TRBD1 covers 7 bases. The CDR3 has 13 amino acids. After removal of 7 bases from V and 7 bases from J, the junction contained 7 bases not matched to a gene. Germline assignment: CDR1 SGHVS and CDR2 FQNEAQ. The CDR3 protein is CASTQGVGNIQYF. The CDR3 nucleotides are TGTGCCAGCACCCAGGGGGTAGGGAACATTCAGTACTTC.

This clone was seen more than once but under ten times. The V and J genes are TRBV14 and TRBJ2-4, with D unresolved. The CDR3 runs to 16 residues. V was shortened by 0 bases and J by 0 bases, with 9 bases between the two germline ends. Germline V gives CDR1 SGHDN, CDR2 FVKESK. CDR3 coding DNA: TGTGCCAGCAGCCAAGATCACACCTTAGCCAAAAACATTCAGTACTTC. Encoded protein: CASSQDHTLAKNIQYF.

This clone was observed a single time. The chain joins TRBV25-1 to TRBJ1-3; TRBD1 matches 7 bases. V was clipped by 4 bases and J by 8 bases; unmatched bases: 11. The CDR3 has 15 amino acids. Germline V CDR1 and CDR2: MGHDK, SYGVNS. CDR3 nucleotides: TGTGCCAGCAGTGGGACGGACAGGTCTGGGGACACCATATATTTT. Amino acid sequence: CASSGTDRSGDTIYF.

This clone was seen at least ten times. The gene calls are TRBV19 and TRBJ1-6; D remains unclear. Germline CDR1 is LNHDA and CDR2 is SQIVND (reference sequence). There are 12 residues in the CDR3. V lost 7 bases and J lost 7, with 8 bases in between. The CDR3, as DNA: TGTGCCAGTAAGGGAGGGAATTCACCCCTCCACTTT. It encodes CASKGGNSPLHF.

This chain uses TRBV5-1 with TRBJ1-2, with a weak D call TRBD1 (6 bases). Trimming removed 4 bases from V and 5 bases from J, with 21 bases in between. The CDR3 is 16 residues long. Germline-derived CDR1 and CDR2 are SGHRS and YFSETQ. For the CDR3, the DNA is TGCGCCAGCAGCCCAGGACTGGACAGCCAACTTTATGGCTACACCTTC. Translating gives CASSPGLDSQLYGYTF.

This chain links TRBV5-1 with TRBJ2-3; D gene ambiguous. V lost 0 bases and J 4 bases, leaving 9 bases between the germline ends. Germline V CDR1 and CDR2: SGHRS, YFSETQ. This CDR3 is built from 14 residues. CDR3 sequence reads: CASSLAQSADTQYF. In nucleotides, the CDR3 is TGCGCCAGCAGCTTGGCGCAGTCTGCAGATACGCAGTATTTT.

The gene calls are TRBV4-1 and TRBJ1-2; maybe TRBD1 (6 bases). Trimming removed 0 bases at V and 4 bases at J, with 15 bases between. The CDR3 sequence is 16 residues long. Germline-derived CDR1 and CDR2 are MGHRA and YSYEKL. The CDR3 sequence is CASSQDGSRGVYGYTF. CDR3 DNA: TGCGCCAGCAGCCAAGATGGGTCCAGGGGAGTCTATGGCTACACCTTC.

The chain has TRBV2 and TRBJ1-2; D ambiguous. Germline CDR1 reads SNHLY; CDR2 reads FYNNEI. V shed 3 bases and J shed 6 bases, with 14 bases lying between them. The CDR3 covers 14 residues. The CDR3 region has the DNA TGTGCCAGCAGTGACTATCGGGTCTATGATGGCTACACCTTC. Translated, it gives CASSDYRVYDGYTF.

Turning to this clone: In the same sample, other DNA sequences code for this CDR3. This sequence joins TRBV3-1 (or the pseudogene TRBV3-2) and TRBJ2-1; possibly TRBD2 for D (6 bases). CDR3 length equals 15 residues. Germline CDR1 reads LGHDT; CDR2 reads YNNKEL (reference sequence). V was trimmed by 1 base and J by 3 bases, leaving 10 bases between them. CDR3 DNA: TGTGCCAGCAGCCAAGGGGGCGGGGTCTACAATGAGCAGTTCTTC. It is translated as CASSQGGGVYNEQFF.

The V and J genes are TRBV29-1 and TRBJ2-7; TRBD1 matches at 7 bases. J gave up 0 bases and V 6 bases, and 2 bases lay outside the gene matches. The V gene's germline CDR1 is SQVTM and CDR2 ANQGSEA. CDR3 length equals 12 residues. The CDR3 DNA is TGCAGCGTGAGACAGGGCTCCTACGAGCAGTACTTC. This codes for CSVRQGSYEQYF.

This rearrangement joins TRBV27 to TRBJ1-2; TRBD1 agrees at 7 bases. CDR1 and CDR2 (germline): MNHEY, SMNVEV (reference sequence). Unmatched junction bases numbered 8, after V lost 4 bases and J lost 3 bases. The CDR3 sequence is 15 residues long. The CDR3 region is CASSSLTGAHYGYTF. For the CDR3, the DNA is TGTGCCAGCAGTTCACTAACAGGGGCCCACTATGGCTACACCTTC.